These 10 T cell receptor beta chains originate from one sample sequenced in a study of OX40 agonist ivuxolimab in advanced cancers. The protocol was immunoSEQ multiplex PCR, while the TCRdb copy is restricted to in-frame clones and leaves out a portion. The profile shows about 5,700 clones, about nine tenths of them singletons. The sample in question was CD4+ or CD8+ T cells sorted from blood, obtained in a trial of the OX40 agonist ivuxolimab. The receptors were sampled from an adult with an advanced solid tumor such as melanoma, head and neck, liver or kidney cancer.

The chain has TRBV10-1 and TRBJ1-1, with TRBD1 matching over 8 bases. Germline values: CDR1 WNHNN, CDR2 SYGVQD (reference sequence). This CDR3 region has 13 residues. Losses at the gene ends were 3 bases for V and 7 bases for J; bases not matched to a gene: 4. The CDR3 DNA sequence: TGCGCCAGCAGTGAATCGACAGGGGATGAAGCTTTCTTT. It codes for CASSESTGDEAFF.

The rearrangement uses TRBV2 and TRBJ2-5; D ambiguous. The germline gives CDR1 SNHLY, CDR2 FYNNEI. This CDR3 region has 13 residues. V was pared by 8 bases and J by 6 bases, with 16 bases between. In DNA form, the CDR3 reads TGTGCCAGCCCCGGTGGGGTTTCGCAGACCCAGTACTTC. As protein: CASPGGVSQTQYF. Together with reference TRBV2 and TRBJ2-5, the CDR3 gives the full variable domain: EPEVTQTPSHQVTQMGQEVILRCVPISNHLYFYWYRQILGQKVEFLVSFYNNEISEKSEIFDDQFSVERPDGSNFTLKIRSTKLEDSAMYFCASPGGVSQTQYFGPGTRLLVL.

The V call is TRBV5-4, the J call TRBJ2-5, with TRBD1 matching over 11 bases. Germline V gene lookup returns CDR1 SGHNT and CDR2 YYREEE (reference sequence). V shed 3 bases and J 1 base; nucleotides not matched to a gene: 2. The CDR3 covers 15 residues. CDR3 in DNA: TGTGCCAGCAGCTCGGGGACAGGGGGCCAAGAGACCCAGTACTTC. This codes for CASSSGTGGQETQYF. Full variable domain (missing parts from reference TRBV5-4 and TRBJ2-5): ETGVTQSPTHLIKTRGQQVTLRCSSQSGHNTVSWYQQALGQGPQFIFQYYREEENGRGNFPPRFSGLQFPNYSSELNVNALELDDSALYLCASSSGTGGQETQYFGPGTRLLVL.

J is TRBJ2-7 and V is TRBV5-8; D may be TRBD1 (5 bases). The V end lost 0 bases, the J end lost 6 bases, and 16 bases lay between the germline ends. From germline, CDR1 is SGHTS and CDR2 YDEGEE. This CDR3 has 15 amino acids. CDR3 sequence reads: CASSLVVVGATEQYF. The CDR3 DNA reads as TGTGCCAGCAGCTTGGTAGTAGTTGGGGCAACCGAGCAGTACTTC. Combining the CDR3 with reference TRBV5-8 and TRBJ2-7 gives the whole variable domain EAGVTQSPTHLIKTRGQQATLRCSPISGHTSVYWYQQALGLGLQFLLWYDEGEERNRGNFPPRFSGRQFPNYSSELNVNALELEDSALYLCASSLVVVGATEQYFGPGTRLTVT.

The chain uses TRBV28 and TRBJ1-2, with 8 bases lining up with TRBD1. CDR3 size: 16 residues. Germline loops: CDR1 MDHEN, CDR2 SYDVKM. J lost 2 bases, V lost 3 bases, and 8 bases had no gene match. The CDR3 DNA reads TGTGCCAGCAGTTTGTCCCGGACAGGGCTCAACTATGGCTACACCTTC. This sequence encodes CASSLSRTGLNYGYTF.

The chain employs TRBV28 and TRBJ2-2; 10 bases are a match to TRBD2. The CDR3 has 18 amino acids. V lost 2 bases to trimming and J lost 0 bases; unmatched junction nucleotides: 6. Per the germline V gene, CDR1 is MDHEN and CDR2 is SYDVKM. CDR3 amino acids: CASSLIASGRANTGELFF. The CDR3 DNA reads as TGTGCCAGCAGTTTAATCGCTAGCGGGAGAGCGAACACCGGGGAGCTGTTTTTT.

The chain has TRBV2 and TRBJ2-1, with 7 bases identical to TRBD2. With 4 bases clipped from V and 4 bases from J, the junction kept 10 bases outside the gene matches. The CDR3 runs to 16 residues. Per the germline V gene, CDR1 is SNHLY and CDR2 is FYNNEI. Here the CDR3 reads CASSGSSGIRYNEQFF. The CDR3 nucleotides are TGTGCCAGCAGTGGGTCTAGCGGCATTAGGTACAATGAGCAGTTCTTC.

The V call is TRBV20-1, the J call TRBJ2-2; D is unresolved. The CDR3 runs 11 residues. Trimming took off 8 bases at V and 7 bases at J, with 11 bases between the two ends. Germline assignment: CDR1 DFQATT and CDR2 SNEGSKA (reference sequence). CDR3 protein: CSLPWRGELFF. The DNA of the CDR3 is TGCAGTTTGCCCTGGCGCGGGGAGCTGTTTTTT.

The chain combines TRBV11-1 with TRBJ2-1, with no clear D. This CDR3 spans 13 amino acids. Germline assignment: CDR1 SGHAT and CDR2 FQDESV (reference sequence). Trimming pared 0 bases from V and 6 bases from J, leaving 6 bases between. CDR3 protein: CASSLARVNEQFF. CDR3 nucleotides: TGTGCCAGCAGCTTAGCTAGGGTCAATGAGCAGTTCTTC.

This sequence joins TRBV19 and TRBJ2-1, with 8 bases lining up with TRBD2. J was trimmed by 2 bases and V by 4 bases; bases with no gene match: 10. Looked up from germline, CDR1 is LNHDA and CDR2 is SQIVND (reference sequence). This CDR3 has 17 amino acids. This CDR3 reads CASSTLGLGDPYNEQFF. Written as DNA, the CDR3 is TGTGCCAGTAGTACCCTGGGACTAGGAGACCCCTACAATGAGCAGTTCTTC.